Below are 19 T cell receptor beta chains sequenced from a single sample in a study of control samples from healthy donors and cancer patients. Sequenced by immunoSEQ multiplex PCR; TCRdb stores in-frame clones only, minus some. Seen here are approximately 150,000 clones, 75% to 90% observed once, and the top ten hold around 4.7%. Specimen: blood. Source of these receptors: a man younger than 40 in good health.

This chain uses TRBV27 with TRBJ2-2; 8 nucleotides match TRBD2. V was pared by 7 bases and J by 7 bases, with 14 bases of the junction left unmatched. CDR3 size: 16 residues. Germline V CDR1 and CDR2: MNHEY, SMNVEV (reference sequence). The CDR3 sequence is CASTRGLAGGIGELFF. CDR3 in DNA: TGTGCCAGCACTCGTGGCTTGGCGGGAGGCATCGGGGAGCTGTTTTTT.

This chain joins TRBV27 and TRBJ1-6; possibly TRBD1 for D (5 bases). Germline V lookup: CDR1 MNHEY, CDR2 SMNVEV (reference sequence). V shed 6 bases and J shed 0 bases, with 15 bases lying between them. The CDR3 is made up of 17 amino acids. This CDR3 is CASSRRGASSYNSPLHF. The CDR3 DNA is TGTGCCAGCAGCCGGAGGGGCGCGAGCTCCTATAATTCACCCCTCCACTTT.

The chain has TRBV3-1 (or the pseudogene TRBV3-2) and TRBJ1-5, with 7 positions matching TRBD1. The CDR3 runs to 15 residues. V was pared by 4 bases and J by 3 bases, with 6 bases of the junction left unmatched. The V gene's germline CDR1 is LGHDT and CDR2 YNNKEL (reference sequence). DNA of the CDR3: TGTGCCAGCAGCCCCTCGACAGGGTACAATCAGCCCCAGCATTTT. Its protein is CASSPSTGYNQPQHF.

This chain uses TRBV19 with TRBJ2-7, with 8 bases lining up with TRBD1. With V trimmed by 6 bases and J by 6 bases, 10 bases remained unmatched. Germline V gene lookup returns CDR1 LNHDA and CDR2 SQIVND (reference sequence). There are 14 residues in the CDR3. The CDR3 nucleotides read TGTGCCAGTAGATCGGGACAGGTTGGAGGCGAGCAGTACTTC. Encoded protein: CASRSGQVGGEQYF.

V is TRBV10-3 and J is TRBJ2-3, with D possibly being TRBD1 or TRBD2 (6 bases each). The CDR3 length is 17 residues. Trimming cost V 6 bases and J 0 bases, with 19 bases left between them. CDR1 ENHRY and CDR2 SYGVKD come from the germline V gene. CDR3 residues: CAISGYSGAGSTDTQYF. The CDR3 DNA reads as TGTGCCATCAGCGGATACTCGGGGGCGGGGAGCACAGATACGCAGTATTTT.

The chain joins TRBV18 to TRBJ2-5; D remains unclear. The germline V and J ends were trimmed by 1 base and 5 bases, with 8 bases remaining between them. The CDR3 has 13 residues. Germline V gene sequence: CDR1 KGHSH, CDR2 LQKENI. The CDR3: CASSPRSGETQYF. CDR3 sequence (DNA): TGTGCCAGCTCACCACGTTCTGGGGAGACCCAGTACTTC.

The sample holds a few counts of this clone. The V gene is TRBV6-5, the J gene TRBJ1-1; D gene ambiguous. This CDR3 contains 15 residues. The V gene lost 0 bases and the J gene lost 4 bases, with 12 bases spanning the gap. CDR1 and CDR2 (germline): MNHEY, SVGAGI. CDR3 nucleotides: TGTGCCAGCAGTTACTCGAGGTCCTGGGGCACTGAAGCTTTCTTT. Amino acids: CASSYSRSWGTEAFF.

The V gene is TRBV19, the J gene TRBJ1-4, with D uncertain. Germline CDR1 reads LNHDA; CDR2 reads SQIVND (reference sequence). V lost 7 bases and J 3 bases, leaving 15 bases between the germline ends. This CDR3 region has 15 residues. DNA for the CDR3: TGTGCCAGTACGGGAGGGAACCCCCCTAATGAAAAACTGTTTTTT. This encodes CASTGGNPPNEKLFF.

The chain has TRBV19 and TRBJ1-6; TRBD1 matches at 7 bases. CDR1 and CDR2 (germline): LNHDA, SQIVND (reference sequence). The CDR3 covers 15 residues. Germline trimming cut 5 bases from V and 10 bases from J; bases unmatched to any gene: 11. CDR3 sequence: CASSGVGGVESPLHF. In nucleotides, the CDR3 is TGTGCCAGTAGTGGTGTAGGGGGCGTTGAATCACCCCTCCACTTT.

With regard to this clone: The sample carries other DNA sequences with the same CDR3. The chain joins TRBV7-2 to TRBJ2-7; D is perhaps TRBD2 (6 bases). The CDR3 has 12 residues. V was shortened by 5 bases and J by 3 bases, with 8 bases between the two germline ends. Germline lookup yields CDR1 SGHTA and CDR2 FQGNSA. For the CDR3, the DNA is TGTGCCAGCAGCGGCGGGGTCTACGAGCAGTACTTC. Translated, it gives CASSGGVYEQYF.

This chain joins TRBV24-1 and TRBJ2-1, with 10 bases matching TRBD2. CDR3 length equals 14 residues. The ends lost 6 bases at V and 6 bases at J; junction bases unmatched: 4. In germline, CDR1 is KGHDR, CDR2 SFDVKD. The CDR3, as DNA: TGTGCCACCAGTTCAAGCGGGAGGGTCAATGAGCAGTTCTTC. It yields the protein CATSSSGRVNEQFF.

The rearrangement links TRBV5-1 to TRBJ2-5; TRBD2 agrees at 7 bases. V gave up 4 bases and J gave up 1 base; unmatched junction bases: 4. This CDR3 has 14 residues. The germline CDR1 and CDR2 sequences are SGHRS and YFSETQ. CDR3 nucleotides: TGCGCCAGCAGCGCCGGGGGGAGCCAAGAGACCCAGTACTTC. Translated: CASSAGGSQETQYF.

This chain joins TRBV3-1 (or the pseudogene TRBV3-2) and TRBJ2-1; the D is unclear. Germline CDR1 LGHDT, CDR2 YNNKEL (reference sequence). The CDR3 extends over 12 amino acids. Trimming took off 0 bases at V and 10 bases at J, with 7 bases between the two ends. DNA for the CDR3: TGTGCCAGCAGCCAAGATAAAGGGGAGCAGTTCTTC. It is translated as CASSQDKGEQFF.

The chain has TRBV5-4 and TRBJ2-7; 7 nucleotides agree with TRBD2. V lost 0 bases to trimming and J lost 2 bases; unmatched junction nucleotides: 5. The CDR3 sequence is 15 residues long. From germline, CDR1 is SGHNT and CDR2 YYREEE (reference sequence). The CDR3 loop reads CASSLVSSGAYEQYF. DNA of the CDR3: TGTGCCAGCAGCTTGGTTTCTAGCGGAGCCTACGAGCAGTACTTC.

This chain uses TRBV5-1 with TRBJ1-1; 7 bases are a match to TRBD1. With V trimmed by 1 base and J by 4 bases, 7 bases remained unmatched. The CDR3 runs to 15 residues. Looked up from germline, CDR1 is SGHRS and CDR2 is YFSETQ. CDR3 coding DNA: TGCGCCAGCAGCTTGTCTAGGGGGCAGATCACTGAAGCTTTCTTT. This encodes CASSLSRGQITEAFF.

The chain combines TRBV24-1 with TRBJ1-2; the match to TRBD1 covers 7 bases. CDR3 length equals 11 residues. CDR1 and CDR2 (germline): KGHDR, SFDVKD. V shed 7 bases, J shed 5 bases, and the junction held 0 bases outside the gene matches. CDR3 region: CATRDRYGYTF. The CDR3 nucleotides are TGTGCCACCAGGGACAGGTATGGCTACACCTTC.

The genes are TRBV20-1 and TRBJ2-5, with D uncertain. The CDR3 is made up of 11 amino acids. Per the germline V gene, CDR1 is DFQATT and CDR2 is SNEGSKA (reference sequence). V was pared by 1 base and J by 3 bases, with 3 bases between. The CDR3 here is CSARVEETQYF. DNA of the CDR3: TGCAGTGCTAGAGTAGAAGAGACCCAGTACTTC.

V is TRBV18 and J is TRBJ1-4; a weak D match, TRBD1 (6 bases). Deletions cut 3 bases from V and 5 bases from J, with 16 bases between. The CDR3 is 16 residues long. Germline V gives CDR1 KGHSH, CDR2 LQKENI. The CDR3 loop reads CASSPRQGTTNEKLFF. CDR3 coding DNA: TGTGCCAGCTCACCGAGGCAGGGGACCACCAATGAAAAACTGTTTTTT.

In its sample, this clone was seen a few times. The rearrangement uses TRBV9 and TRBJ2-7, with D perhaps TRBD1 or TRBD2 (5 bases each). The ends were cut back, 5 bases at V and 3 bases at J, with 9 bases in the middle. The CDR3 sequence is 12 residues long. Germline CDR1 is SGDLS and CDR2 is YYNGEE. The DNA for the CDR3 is TGTGCCAGCAGGAGGGGCGGCTACGAGCAGTACTTC. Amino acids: CASRRGGYEQYF.